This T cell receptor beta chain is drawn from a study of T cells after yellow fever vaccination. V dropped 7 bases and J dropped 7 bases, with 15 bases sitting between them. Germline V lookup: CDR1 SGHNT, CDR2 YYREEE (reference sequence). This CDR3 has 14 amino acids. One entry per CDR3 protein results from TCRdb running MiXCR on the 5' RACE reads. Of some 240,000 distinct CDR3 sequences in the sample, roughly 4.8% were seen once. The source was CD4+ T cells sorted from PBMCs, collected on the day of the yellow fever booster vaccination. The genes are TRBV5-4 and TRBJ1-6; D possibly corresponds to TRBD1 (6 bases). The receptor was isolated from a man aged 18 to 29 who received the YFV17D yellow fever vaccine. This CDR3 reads CASSPRGVNSPLHF. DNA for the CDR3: TGTGCCAGCTCTCCCAGGGGAGTAAATTCACCCCTCCACTTT.